The clone carrying this T cell receptor (beta chain) has ten or more counts. Its antigen is not identified. These data belong to a study of identical twins. The germline V gene encodes CDR1 DFQATT and CDR2 SNEGSKA (reference sequence). The junction had 5 bases not matched to a gene; V was cut back by 0 bases and J by 1 base. CDR3 size: 16 residues. Carrying unique molecular identifiers, the cDNA also gained a universal primer site through template switching. A single record per CDR3 protein comes from TCRdb applying MiXCR to the 5' RACE reads. The table has about 280,000 distinct CDR3 sequences, more than 6.5% seen once. General study findings and limits: Cross-sectional statistics, not tracking of the same donors, supported the conclusions.

A further study also used this sample, focusing on yellow fever vaccine responses in identical twins.

The receptor was derived from a woman aged 18-29 years in good health. Specimen: memory (CD45RO+) T cells sorted from blood. The chain has TRBV20-1 and TRBJ2-3, with TRBD2 matching over 9 bases. The CDR3 sequence: CSAREVASGGTDTQYF. The CDR3 DNA reads as TGCAGTGCTAGAGAGGTGGCTAGCGGGGGCACAGATACGCAGTATTTT.